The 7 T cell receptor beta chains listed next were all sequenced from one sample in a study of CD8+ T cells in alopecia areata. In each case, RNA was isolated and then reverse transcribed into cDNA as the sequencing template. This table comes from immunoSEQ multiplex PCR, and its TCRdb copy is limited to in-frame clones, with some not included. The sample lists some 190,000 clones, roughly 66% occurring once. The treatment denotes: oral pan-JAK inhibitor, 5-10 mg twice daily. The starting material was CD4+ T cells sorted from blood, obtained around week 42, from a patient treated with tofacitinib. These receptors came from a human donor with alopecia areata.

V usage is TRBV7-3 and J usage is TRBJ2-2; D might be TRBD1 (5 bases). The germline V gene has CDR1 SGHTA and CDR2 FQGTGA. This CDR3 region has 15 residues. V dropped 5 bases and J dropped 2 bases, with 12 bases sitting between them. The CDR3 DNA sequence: TGTGCCAGCAGCCCGACAACAGGAAACACCGGGGAGCTGTTTTTT. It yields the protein CASSPTTGNTGELFF.

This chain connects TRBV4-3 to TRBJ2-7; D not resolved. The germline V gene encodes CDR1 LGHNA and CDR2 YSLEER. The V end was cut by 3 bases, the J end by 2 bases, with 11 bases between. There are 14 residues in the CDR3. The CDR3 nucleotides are TGCGCCAGCAGCCAGGGGATCCGGACCTACGAGCAGTACTTC. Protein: CASSQGIRTYEQYF.

The CDR3 DNA follows: TGCAGCGTGATGACAGGCGTCATGAACACTGAAGCTTTCTTT. It codes for CSVMTGVMNTEAFF. The rearrangement joins TRBV29-1 to TRBJ1-1; D perhaps matches TRBD1 (6 bases). This CDR3 comprises 14 residues. The V gene's germline CDR1 is SQVTM and CDR2 ANQGSEA. V lost 6 bases and J lost 0, with 14 bases in between.

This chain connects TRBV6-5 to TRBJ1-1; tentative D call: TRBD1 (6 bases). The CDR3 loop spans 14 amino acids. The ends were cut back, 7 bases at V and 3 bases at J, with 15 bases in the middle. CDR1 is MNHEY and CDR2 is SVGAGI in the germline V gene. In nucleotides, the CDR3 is TGTGCCAGCACCCCCGGGGGGCTATACACTGAAGCTTTCTTT. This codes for CASTPGGLYTEAFF.

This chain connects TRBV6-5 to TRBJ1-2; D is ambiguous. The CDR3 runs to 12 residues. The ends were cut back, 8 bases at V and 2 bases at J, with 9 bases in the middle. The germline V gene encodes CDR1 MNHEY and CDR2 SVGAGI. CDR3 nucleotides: TGTGCCAGCTACACAGCAAACTATGGCTACACCTTC. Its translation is CASYTANYGYTF.

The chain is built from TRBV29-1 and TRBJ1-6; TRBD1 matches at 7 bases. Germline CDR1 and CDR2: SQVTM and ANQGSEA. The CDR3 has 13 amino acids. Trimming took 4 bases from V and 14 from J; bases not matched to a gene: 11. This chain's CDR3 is CSVADGTERTLHF. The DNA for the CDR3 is TGCAGCGTTGCAGACGGGACAGAGAGGACCCTCCACTTT.

As DNA, the CDR3 is TGCAGCGTGTCCCAGGGGACGAACACCGGGGAGCTGTTTTTT. Protein: CSVSQGTNTGELFF. V and J are TRBV29-1 and TRBJ2-2; TRBD1 might be the D (6 bases). Germline lookup yields CDR1 SQVTM and CDR2 ANQGSEA. V lost 6 bases, J lost 0 bases, and 11 bases lay in between. The CDR3 totals 14 residues.